The 4 T cell receptor beta chains listed next were all sequenced from one sample in a study of shared clonotypes between healthy human individuals. The assay was immunoSEQ multiplex PCR, and TCRdb's table has in-frame clones only and misses some. The sample carries about 1,800,000 clones, 85% to 95% recorded once. CD8 cells regarded as naive lacked CD45RO, were positively chosen for CCR7, and omitted terminally differentiated effector memory CD45RA+ cells. Sequencing was done on a sample of naive CD8+ T cells sorted from blood. Receptor source: a man in his late teens or twenties in good health.

The CDR3 loop reads CASSPSGERTEAFF. CDR3 sequence (DNA): TGTGCCAGCAGCCCTTCAGGGGAGCGGACTGAAGCTTTCTTT. The chain links TRBV9 to TRBJ1-1; D may be TRBD1 (6 bases). Germline V gives CDR1 SGDLS, CDR2 YYNGEE. The V end was cut by 4 bases, the J end by 5 bases, with 15 bases between. This CDR3 has 14 residues.

Details on this clone: Other DNA sequences from this sample encode an identical CDR3 as well. The gene calls are TRBV6-5 and TRBJ2-1; D remains unclear. The germline V gene encodes CDR1 MNHEY and CDR2 SVGAGI. V was cut by 2 bases and J by 4 bases, with 6 bases left in between. The CDR3 spans 13 residues. The CDR3 reads CASSYDTYNEQFF. The CDR3 nucleotides are TGTGCCAGCAGTTACGATACTTACAATGAGCAGTTCTTC.

The V gene is TRBV27, the J gene TRBJ2-1, with 13 bases matching TRBD2. The J segment lost 8 bases and the V segment lost 6 bases, leaving 7 bases of the junction unmatched. The CDR3 covers 15 residues. CDR1 is MNHEY and CDR2 is SMNVEV in the germline V gene (reference sequence). The CDR3 sequence: CASRRGTSGVDEQFF. The CDR3 bases are TGTGCCAGCAGGAGAGGGACTAGCGGGGTCGATGAGCAGTTCTTC.

The gene calls are TRBV10-2 and TRBJ2-7; tentatively, D is TRBD2 (5 bases). CDR1 WSHSY and CDR2 SAAADI come from the germline V gene. V was pared by 8 bases and J by 0 bases, with 8 bases between. The CDR3 is made up of 12 amino acids. Written as DNA, the CDR3 is TGCGCCAGCGAAGGGAGCTCCTACGAGCAGTACTTC. Its protein product is CASEGSSYEQYF.